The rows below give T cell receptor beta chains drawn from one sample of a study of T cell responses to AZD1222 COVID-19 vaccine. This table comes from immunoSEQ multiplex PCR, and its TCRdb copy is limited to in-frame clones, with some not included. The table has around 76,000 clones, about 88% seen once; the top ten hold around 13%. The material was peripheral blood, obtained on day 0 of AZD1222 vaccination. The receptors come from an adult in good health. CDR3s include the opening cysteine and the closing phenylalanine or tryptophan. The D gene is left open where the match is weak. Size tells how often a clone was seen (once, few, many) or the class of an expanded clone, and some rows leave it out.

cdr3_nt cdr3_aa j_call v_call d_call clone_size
TGTGCCAGCAGCTTGACCGTCTCTGGAAACACCATATATTTT CASSLTVSGNTIYF TRBJ1-3 TRBV5-6 NA NA
TGTGCCAGCAGTTACGGGGTAGCGGGGGGGCGTGAGCAGTTCTTC CASSYGVAGGREQFF TRBJ2-1 TRBV6-5 TRBD2 NA
TGTGCCAGCAGCTTAAACGGACAGGCCTACGAGCAGTACTTC CASSLNGQAYEQYF TRBJ2-7 TRBV7-8 TRBD1 few
TGTGCCACCAGCAGTCGGGGGCAAGGATACGAGCAGTACTTC CATSSRGQGYEQYF TRBJ2-7 TRBV15 NA NA
TGTGCCAGCAGCCAAGTAGGGCTTGTTAGCGGGGACCTAGGCAATGAGCAGTTCTTC CASSQVGLVSGDLGNEQFF TRBJ2-1 TRBV4-2 TRBD2 NA
TGTGCCAGTAAATCTCGACAGTTCCAAGAGACCCAGTACTTC CASKSRQFQETQYF TRBJ2-5 TRBV19 NA NA
TGTGCCAGCAGCCAAAATCAGGGGCCAGAGACCCAGTACTTC CASSQNQGPETQYF TRBJ2-5 TRBV3-1/TRBV3-2 NA NA
TGTGCCAGCAGCTTAGATTGGGGCGGGTACTCTGGAAACACCATATATTTT CASSLDWGGYSGNTIYF TRBJ1-3 TRBV11-2 NA NA
TGTGCCAGCAGTGAGGGGTTGGGGCCCCAAGAGACCCAGTACTTC CASSEGLGPQETQYF TRBJ2-5 TRBV25-1 NA NA
TGTGCCATCAGTGAGGGACCCTCAGTCAGGGGCTACACCTTC CAISEGPSVRGYTF TRBJ1-2 TRBV10-3 NA NA
TGTGCCACCAGTGATTCACAGGGGATCGGCTACACCTTC CATSDSQGIGYTF TRBJ1-2 TRBV24-1 TRBD1 NA
TGTGCCAGCAGACAGGGGGCGGAAGGAAACACCATATATTTT CASRQGAEGNTIYF TRBJ1-3 TRBV27 TRBD1 NA
TGTGCCATCCGGCACAGCAACATGAACACTGAAGCTTTCTTT CAIRHSNMNTEAFF TRBJ1-1 TRBV10-3 NA NA
TGTGCCAGCAGTTACTCGATCTCCGTAAGAACTGAAGCTTTCTTT CASSYSISVRTEAFF TRBJ1-1 TRBV6-5 NA NA
TGTGCCAGCAGCTTAGTTGGTAGAGGGACTAACTATGGCTACACCTTC CASSLVGRGTNYGYTF TRBJ1-2 TRBV7-8 NA NA
TGCGCCAGCAGCTTTGGGACAGCGACAGATACGCAGTATTTT CASSFGTATDTQYF TRBJ2-3 TRBV5-1 TRBD1 NA
TGTGCCAGCAGTTACGGGGCAAGCTATGGCTACACCTTC CASSYGASYGYTF TRBJ1-2 TRBV6-2/TRBV6-3 NA NA
TGTGCCAGCAGCCCTGGGGGAGGGGGCTTTGGCACCGGGGAGCTGTTTTTT CASSPGGGGFGTGELFF TRBJ2-2 TRBV7-6 NA NA
TGTGCCAGCAGCCAAGTAGGAGGGGACAATGAGCAGTTCTTC CASSQVGGDNEQFF TRBJ2-1 TRBV3-1/TRBV3-2 NA NA
TGCGCCAGCAGCTTGTGGAACCCTAATGAAAAACTGTTTTTT CASSLWNPNEKLFF TRBJ1-4 TRBV5-1 NA NA
TGTGCCAGCAGCTTATGGACAGGGGGACCCTACGAGCAGTACTTC CASSLWTGGPYEQYF TRBJ2-7 TRBV11-2 TRBD1 NA
TGTGCCAGCAGCGGGGGGTTGTATCAGCCCCAGCATTTT CASSGGLYQPQHF TRBJ1-5 TRBV7-2 NA once
TGTGCCAGCAGTTACTCGGGAAGGAATCAGCCCCAGCATTTT CASSYSGRNQPQHF TRBJ1-5 TRBV6-2/TRBV6-3 NA NA
TGTGCCAGCAGCTCAAACCGACCGGAGACCCAGTACTTC CASSSNRPETQYF TRBJ2-5 TRBV7-9 NA NA
TGCGCCAGCAGCCCAACTCACCCCCACTCAGACCTACTCCCGAACACCGGGGAGCTGTTTTTT CASSPTHPHSDLLPNTGELFF TRBJ2-2 TRBV23-1 NA NA
TGTGCCAGCTCACCAAGTGAGGGGGCTGGCGGGGAGCTGTTTTTT CASSPSEGAGGELFF TRBJ2-2 TRBV18 TRBD1 NA
TGTGCCAGCAGCTTATTGACAGGGGGCTCTGGAAACACCATATATTTT CASSLLTGGSGNTIYF TRBJ1-3 TRBV5-4 TRBD1 NA
TGTGCCAGCAGCCTCCCGGACAGGGTTTCAGAAGCTTTCTTT CASSLPDRVSEAFF TRBJ1-1 TRBV11-2 TRBD1 NA
TGCAGTGCTAGTTGGTCAAATAGTGAAGCTTTCTTT CSASWSNSEAFF TRBJ1-1 TRBV20-1 NA NA
TGTGCCAGCAGCTTAGCCCCCCCCTCGAGTGAGCAGTACTTC CASSLAPPSSEQYF TRBJ2-7 TRBV7-9 NA few
TGTGCCAGCTCACCGACCTCGGACAGCTTCTATGGCTACACCTTC CASSPTSDSFYGYTF TRBJ1-2 TRBV18 NA NA
TGTGCCAGCACGGTAGCGGGGGTCCAAGAGACCCAGTACTTC CASTVAGVQETQYF TRBJ2-5 TRBV2 TRBD2 NA
TGTGCCAGCAGCGTAGGTGCAGCGTCGAGCACAGATACGCAGTATTTT CASSVGAASSTDTQYF TRBJ2-3 TRBV9 NA NA
TGTGCCAGCAGATCGGACAGGGTGCTAAACAATGAGCAGTTCTTC CASRSDRVLNNEQFF TRBJ2-1 TRBV27 TRBD1 NA
TGCGCCAGCAGTCAATCGCCGGGAATCTATGGCTACACCTTC CASSQSPGIYGYTF TRBJ1-2 TRBV23-1 NA NA
TGTGCCACTCCCTATAATTCACCCCTCCACTTT CATPYNSPLHF TRBJ1-6 TRBV19 NA NA
TGTGCCAGCTCACCTGGACAGGGGGAAGTGTTTTTT CASSPGQGEVFF TRBJ1-4 TRBV18 TRBD1 once
TGTGCCAGCTCACCACTGGGCTACGAGCAGTACTTC CASSPLGYEQYF TRBJ2-7 TRBV18 NA NA
TGTGCCAGCAGATTAGGACAGGGCTCCTTTTCACCCCTCCACTTT CASRLGQGSFSPLHF TRBJ1-6 TRBV6-5 TRBD1 NA
TGTGCCAGCAGCCTGGAGGGACACACTGAAGCTTTCTTT CASSLEGHTEAFF TRBJ1-1 TRBV13 NA NA
TGTGCCAGCAGTTTGGGAGGGAGCTCCTACGAGCAGTACTTC CASSLGGSSYEQYF TRBJ2-7 TRBV28 TRBD2 NA
TGCGCCAGCAGCCCAAACGGACAGCAAGAGACCCAGTACTTC CASSPNGQQETQYF TRBJ2-5 TRBV5-1 NA NA
TGTGCCAGCAGCCATCTCGGGGACTCTGGAAACACCATATATTTT CASSHLGDSGNTIYF TRBJ1-3 TRBV3-1/TRBV3-2 NA once
TGCGCCAGCAGCGCCCCGGGACTAGCCTACGAGCAGTACTTC CASSAPGLAYEQYF TRBJ2-7 TRBV5-1 TRBD2 once
TGTGCCAGCAGCTTGGAAGAGACCCAGTACTTC CASSLEETQYF TRBJ2-5 TRBV5-6 NA NA
TGTGCCAGCAGCTTAGTCTCAGGCTACGAGCAGTACTTC CASSLVSGYEQYF TRBJ2-7 TRBV11-2 NA NA
TGTGCCAGCAGCCGCGCAGGCGCGGTATACGAGCAGTACTTC CASSRAGAVYEQYF TRBJ2-7 TRBV7-2 NA NA
TGCAGCGCCCAGACAGGGCTCCGCGAGCAGTACTTC CSAQTGLREQYF TRBJ2-7 TRBV29-1 TRBD1 NA
TGTGCCAGCAGCCAAGGCGGCTACACCTTC CASSQGGYTF TRBJ1-2 TRBV3-1/TRBV3-2 NA NA
TGTGCCAGCAGCCGGACCCGGGACAATTGGGAGACCCAGTACTTC CASSRTRDNWETQYF TRBJ2-5 TRBV7-2 NA NA
TGCGCCAGCTTTTGGGAGACAGGGGGCGCGGAGCAGTACTTC CASFWETGGAEQYF TRBJ2-7 TRBV5-1 TRBD1 NA
TGTGCCAGCACCTCGTTCCGGGACGGCCGCTTTCCTAACTATGGCTACACCTTC CASTSFRDGRFPNYGYTF TRBJ1-2 TRBV27 NA NA